This T cell receptor (beta chain) was documented in a study of blood T cell repertoires in COVID-19. Study context: The origin of the acute and convalescent COVID-19 samples was the United States, Italy and Spain. Nucleic acid was either cDNA or gDNA, and it came from T cells, B-cell-depleted T cells, or PBMCs.

The V and J ends lost 4 bases and 6 bases, in that order; junction bases with no gene match: 8. The CDR3 loop spans 16 amino acids. Per germline, CDR1 MNHNS and CDR2 SASEGT. Authors' analysis steps: Nucleated cell number was recorded as an estimate derived from reference gene primer amplification. This table comes from immunoSEQ multiplex PCR, and its TCRdb copy is limited to in-frame clones, with some not included. V and J calls and clone size are as listed in that table; D and trimming were resolved from the DNA. This table has tens of thousands of clones, 82% appearing once. The TCR sequence derives from a human donor in a cohort sampled during active COVID-19. The chain is built from TRBV6-1 and TRBJ2-2; TRBD1 aligns across 10 bases. The sequenced sample was peripheral blood. DNA of the CDR3: TGTGCCAGCAGTGGCTGGGACAGGGGTAGCTCCGGGGAGCTGTTTTTT. Amino acid sequence: CASSGWDRGSSGELFF.